The present T cell receptor beta chain was sequenced within a study of early stage breast cancer tumors (dated by TCRdb to about 2017). Looking at the study overall: Of the 16 invasive breast tumors, about a dozen were found to be estrogen receptor-positive, progesterone receptor-positive and HER2-negative. The samples as a whole yielded approximately 3,000,000 detected templates, corresponding to 950,000 to 1,300,000 unique clonotypes. About 65% of the 12 ER+/PR+/HER2- tumors were invasive ductal carcinomas, while the other four were invasive lobular carcinomas. On average, each sample got approximately 9.8-fold read coverage. Study-wide conclusions, independent of this receptor: Because the cohort was small, analysis by tumor subtype was not possible. Bulk genomic DNA sequencing of unsorted cells missed chain pairing and functional markers such as CD4, CD8 and FOXP3. Greater similarity was observed between blood and normal breast repertoires than between blood and tumor repertoires, and tumor was distinguished from normal in about 85% of the 16 patients when each tissue was compared with blood. Enriched TCRB sequences shared across patients were mostly commonly generated sequences, unlikely to play an important role in the tumor microenvironment. Compared with adjacent normal breast tissue, tumors had higher clonality and around 2.5-fold greater T cell density.

Each sample was amplified as two independent genomic DNA replicates: approximately 450 ng for blood and about 1.4 ug for tumor or normal breast. Following the manufacturer's instructions, the ImmunoSeq Intro kit was used to carry out TCRB sequencing on genomic DNA. The multiplex PCR ran for around 30 cycles using proprietary primers and spike-in control sequences for absolute quantification. Single-end 150-bp reads were used to sequence an 87-bp fragment spanning the CDR3 plus the flanking V and J genes. Each lane of an Illumina MiSeq running version 3.0 chemistry carried seven multiplexed samples, with two replicates apiece. Per the source publication's procedure: The vendor's proprietary pipeline processed the raw data and merged both replicates into a single result for each sample. Clonotypes were defined as productive rearrangements sharing the V-gene family, CDR3 amino acid sequence and J-gene segment. Clonality was computed as 1 minus the normalized Shannon entropy (Pielou evenness) of TCRB abundances. T cell density was estimated as total templates divided by the number of input cells, with the number of input cells inferred from the DNA input amount. Total repertoire diversity and clonality were estimated with Recon using default parameters. A clonotype was considered tumor-enriched if its abundance in tumor exceeded 0.1% and was at least 32-fold higher than its abundance in normal breast. TCRdb limited this immuneACCESS table to in-frame rearrangements with V and J called. A share of clones is missing; checked studies link under half to unresolved V genes, and the rest is unexplained. V, J and clone size derive from that table, while D and trimming were established from the DNA sequence. Present in this sample are 30,000 or so clones, 60% to 80% of which were seen just once. The ten largest make up 4.7% of the sample.

The study profiled bulk TCR beta-chain repertoires in matched peripheral blood, tumor and adjacent normal breast tissue taken from approximately 15 patients with early-stage breast cancer. Before surgery, roughly 5-11 mL of whole blood was collected in EDTA tubes and processed within 2 hours. Peripheral blood mononuclear cells were isolated by Ficoll-Paque centrifugation in SepMate-50 tubes. PBMCs were cryopreserved in roughly 90% FBS with approximately 10% DMSO in aliquots of roughly 1.9 to 4.5 million cells and stored in liquid nitrogen. Genomic DNA was extracted with the Qiagen AllPrep DNA/RNA Mini kit. Remarks on this clone: Its recognized antigen is unknown. No much larger clone exists at a distance of one base, and base qualities are not known.

The sequencing input was blood. This receptor was identified in a person aged 35-55 years with breast cancer.

For the CDR3, the sequence is CASSLVGSGSRILIGETQYF. The DNA sequence follows: TGTGCCAGCAGCTTAGTTGGTAGCGGGAGCCGGATCCTTATAGGGGAGACCCAGTACTTC. The chain is assembled from TRBV11-3 and TRBJ2-5, with 9 bases matching TRBD2. The germline V gene yields SGHNT for CDR1 and YENEEA for CDR2. Germline trimming amounts to 1 base on V and 5 bases on J, with 20 as the count of junction bases outside the gene matches. Including the terminal cysteine and phenylalanine, the CDR3 comprises 20 residues. The only DNA kept is the CDR3, 60 bases in frame from the first base.